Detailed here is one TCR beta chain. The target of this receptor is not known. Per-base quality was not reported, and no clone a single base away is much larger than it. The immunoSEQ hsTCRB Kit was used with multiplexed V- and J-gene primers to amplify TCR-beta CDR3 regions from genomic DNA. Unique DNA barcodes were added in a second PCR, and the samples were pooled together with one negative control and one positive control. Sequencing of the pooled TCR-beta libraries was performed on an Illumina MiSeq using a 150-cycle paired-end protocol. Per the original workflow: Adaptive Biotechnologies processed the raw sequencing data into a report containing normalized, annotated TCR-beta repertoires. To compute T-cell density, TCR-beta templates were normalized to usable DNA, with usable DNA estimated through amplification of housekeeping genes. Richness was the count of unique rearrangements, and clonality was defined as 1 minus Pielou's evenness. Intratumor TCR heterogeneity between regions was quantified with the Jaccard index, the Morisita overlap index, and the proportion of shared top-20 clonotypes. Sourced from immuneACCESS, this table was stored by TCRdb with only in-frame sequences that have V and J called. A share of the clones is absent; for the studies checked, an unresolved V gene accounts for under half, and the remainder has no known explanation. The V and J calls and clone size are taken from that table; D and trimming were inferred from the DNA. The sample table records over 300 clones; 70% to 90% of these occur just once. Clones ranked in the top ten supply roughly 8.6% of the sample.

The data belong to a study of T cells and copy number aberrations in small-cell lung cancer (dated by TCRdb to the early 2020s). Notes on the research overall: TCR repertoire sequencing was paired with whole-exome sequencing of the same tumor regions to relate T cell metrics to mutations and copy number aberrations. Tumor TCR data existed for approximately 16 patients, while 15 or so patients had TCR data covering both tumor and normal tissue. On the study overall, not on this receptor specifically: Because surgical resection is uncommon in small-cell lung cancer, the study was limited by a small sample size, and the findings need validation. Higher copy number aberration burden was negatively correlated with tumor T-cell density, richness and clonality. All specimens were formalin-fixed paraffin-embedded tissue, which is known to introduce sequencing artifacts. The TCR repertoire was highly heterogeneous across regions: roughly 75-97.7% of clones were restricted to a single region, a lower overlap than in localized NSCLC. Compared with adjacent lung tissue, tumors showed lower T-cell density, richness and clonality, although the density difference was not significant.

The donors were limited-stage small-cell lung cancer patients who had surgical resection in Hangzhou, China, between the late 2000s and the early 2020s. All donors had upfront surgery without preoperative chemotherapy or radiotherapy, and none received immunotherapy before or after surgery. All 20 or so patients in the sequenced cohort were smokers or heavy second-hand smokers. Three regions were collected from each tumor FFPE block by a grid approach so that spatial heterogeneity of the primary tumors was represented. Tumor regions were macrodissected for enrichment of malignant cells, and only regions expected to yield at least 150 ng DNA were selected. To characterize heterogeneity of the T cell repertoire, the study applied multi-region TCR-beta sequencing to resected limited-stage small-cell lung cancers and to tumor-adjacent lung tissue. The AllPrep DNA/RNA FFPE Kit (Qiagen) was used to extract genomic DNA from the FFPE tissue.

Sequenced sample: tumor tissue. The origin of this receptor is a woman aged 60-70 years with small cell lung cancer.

The nucleotide sequence is given as TGCGCCAGCAGCTTGGATGGGTATGGCTACACCTTC. This sequence encodes CASSLDGYGYTF. The V and J genes are TRBV5-1 and TRBJ1-2, with the D segment identity uncertain. V and J lose 0 bases and 5 bases, and a span of 5 bases separates them. The CDR3 runs 12 amino acids, cysteine and phenylalanine included. Only CDR3 DNA remains: 36 bases, in frame from the first base. CDR1 SGHRS and CDR2 YFSETQ were looked up in the germline V gene.